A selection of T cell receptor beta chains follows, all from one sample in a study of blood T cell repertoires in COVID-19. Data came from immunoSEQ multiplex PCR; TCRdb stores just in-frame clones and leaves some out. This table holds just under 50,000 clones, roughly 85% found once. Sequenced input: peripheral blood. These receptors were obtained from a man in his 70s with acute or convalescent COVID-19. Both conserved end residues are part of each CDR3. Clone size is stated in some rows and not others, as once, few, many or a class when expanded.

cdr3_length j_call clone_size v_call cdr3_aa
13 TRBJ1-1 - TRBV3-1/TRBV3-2 CASRFTRDSEAFF
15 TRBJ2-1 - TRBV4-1 CASSQSSGGVDEQFF
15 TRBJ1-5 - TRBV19 CASSFPGGGNQPQHF
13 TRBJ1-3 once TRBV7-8 CASSRDRGNTIYF
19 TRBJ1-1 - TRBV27 CASSLFGIGGARSDTEAFF
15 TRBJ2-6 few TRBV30 CAWSGAVDGANVLTF
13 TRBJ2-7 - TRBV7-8 CASSLERAGEQYF
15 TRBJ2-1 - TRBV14 CASSQDWGRVNEQFF
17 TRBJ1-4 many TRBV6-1 CASSGGDGLATNEKLFF
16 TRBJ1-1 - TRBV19 CASSRLGVGARTEAFF
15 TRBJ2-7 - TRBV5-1 CASSDRTGASYEQYF
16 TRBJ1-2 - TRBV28 CASSSISGGRVYGYTF
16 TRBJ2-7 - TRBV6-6 CASSYSAGPSSYEQYF
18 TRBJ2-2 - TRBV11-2 CASSSLASGIVSTGELFF
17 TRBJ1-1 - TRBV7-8 CASSKAVARLMNTEAFF
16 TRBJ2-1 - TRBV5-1 CASSLEGRGITDEQFF
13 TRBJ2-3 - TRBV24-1 CATGGGSTDTQYF
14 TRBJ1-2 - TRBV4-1 CASSRGTGIYGYTF
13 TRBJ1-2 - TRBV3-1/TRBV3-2 CASPLQGLGGYTF
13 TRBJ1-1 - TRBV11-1 CASSSQQGTEAFF
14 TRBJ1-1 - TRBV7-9 CASSLAIGDTEAFF
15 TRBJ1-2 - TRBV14 CASSYGRWQGDGYTF
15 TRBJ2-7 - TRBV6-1 CASSEMSGGPDEQYF
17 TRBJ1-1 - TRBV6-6 CASSRSTGASLNTEAFF
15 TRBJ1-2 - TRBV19 CASSTGQTLTYGYTF
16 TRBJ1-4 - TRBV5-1 CASSQRSALTNEKLFF
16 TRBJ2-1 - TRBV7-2 CASSPRTSGRLNEQFF
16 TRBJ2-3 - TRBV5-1 CASSPGTGVLTDTQYF
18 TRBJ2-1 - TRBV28 CASSSRSWSGGTNNEQFF
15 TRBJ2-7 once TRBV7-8 CASSLVTGGSYEQYF
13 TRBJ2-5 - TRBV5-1 CASSLQGQETQYF
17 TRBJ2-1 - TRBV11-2 CASSLNLARGSYNEQFF
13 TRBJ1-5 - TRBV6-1 CASSDGGVRPQHF
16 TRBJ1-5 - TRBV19 CASSLLYGGSNQPQHF
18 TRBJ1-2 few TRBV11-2 CASSLAIGHRESLYGYTF
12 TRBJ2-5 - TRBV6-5 CATGTDQETQYF
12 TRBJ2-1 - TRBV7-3 CASSTEDNEQFF
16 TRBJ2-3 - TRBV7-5 CVRSLGGREGPDTQYF
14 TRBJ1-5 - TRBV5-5 CASSLVGVGQPQHF
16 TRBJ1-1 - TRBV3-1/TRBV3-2 CASSQGVGQGGAGAFF
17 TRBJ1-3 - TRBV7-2 CASSLLIQGASGNTIYF
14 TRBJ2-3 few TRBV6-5 CASTLRDSTDTQYF
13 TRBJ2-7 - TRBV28 CASTTGGAYEQYF
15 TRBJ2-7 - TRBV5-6 CASSQGTGGPYEQYF
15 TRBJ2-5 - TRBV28 CASSEQESGQETQYF
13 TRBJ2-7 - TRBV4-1 CASSLDRGYEQYF
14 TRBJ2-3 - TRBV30 CAFGTGGAADTQYF
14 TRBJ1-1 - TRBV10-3 CAISRTGDDTEAFF
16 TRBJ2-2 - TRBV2 CASAVAGGRVTGELFF